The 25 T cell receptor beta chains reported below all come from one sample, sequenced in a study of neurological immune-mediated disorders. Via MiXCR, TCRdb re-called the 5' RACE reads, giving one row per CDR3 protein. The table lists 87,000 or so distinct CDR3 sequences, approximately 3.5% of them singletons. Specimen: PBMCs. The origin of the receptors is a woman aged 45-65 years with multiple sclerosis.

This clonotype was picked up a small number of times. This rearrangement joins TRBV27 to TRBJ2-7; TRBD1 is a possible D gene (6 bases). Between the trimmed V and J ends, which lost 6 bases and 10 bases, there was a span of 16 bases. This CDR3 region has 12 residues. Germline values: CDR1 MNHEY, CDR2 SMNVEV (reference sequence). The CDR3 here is CASSRPDSVQYF. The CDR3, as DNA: TGTGCCAGCAGCCGCCCGGACAGTGTTCAGTACTTC.

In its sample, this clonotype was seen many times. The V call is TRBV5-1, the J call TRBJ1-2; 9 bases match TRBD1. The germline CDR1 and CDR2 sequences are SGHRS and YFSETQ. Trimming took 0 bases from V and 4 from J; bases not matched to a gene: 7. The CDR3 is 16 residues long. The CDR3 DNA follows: TGCGCCAGCAGCTTGGACCCCGGGACAGGGTCCTATGGCTACACCTTC. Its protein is CASSLDPGTGSYGYTF.

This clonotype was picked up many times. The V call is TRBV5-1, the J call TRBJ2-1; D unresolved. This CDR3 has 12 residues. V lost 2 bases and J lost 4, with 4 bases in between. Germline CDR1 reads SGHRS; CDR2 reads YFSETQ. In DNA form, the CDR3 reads TGCGCCAGCAGCTTCATTTACAATGAGCAGTTCTTC. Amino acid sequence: CASSFIYNEQFF.

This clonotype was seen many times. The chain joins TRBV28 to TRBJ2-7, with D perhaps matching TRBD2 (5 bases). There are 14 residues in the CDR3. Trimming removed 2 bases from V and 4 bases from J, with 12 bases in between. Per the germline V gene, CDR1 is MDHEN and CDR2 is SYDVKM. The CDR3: CASSLREPQYEQYF. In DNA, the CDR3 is TGTGCCAGCAGTTTAAGGGAGCCGCAGTACGAGCAGTACTTC.

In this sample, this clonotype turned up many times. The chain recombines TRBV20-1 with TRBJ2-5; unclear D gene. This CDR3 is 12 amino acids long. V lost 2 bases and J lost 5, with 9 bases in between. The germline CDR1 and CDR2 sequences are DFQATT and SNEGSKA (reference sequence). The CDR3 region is CSARLVLETQYF. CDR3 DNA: TGCAGTGCTAGACTAGTTTTGGAGACCCAGTACTTC.

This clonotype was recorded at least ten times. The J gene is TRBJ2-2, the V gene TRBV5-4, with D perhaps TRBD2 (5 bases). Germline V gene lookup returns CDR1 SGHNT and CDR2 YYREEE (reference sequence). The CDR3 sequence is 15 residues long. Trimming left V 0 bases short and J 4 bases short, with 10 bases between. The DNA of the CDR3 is TGTGCCAGCAGCTTGGAGGAGGCTTTCACCGGGGAGCTGTTTTTT. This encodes CASSLEEAFTGELFF.

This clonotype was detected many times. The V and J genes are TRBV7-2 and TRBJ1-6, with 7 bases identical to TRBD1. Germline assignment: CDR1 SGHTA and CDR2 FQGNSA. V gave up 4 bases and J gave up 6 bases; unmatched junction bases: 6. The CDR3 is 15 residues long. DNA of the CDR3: TGTGCCAGCAGCTCTAGACCAGGGGGTAATTCACCCCTCCACTTT. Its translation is CASSSRPGGNSPLHF.

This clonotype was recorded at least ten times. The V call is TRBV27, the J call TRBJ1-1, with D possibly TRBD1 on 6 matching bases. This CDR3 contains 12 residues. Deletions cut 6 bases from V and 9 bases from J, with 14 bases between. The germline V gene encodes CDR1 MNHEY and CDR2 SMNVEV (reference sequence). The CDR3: CASSPTGLQAFF. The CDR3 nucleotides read TGTGCCAGCAGCCCCACAGGGTTACAAGCTTTCTTT.

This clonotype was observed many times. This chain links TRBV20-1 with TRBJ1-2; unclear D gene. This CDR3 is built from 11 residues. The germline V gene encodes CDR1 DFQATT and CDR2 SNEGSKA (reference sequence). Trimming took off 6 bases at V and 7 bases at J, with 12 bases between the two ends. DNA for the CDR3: TGCAGTGCAACCGACGTACCTGGCTACACCTTC. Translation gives CSATDVPGYTF.

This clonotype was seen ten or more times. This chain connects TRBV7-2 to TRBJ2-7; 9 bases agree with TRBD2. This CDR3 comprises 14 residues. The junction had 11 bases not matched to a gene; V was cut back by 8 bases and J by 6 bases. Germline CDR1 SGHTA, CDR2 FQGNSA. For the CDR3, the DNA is TGTGCCAGCGGTCCCCTAGCGGGGTTACGCGAGCAGTACTTC. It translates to CASGPLAGLREQYF.

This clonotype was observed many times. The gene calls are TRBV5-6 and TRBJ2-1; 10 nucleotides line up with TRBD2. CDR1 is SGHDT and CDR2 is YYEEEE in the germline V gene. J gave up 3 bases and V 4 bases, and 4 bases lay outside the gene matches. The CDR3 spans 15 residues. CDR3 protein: CASSLAGVFYNEQFF. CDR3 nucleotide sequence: TGTGCCAGCAGCCTAGCGGGGGTATTCTACAATGAGCAGTTCTTC.

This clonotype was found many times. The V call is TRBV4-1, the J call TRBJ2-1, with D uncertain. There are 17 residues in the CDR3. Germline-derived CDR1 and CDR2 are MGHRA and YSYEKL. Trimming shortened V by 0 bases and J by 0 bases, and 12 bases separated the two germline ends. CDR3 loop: CASSQDQWQPSYNEQFF. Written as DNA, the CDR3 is TGCGCCAGCAGCCAAGATCAGTGGCAGCCCTCCTACAATGAGCAGTTCTTC.

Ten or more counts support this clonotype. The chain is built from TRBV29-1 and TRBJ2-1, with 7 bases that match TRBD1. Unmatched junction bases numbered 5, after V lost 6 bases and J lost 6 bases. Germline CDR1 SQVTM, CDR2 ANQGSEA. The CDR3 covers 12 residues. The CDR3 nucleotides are TGCAGCGTAGACAGGGCGCCCAATGAGCAGTTCTTC. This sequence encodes CSVDRAPNEQFF.

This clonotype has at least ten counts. The CDR3: CASSLALGHYEQYF. Written as DNA, the CDR3 is TGTGCCAGCAGTTTAGCGCTCGGACACTACGAGCAGTACTTC. The V gene is TRBV12-3 or TRBV12-4, the J gene TRBJ2-7, with a possible D match to TRBD1 (5 bases). CDR3 length: 14 amino acids. Deletions cut 0 bases from V and 3 bases from J, with 9 bases between.

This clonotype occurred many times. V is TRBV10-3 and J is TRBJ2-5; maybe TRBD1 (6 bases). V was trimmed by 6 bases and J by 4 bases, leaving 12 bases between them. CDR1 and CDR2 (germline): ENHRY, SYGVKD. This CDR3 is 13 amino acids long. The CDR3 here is CAIRGALGETQYF. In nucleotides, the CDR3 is TGTGCCATCAGGGGGGCCTTAGGAGAGACCCAGTACTTC.

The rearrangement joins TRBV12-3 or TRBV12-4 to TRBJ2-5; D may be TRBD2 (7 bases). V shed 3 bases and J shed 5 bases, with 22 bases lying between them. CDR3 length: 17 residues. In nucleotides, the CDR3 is TGTGCCAGCAGTTTCCCTCCCTGGGGGGGGGCTATCGAGACCCAGTACTTC. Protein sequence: CASSFPPWGGAIETQYF.

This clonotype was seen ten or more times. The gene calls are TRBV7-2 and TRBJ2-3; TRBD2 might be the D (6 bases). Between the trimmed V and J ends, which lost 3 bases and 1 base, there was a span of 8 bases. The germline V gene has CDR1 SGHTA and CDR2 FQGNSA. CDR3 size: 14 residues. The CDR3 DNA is TGTGCCAGCAGCTTTAGCGGACGCACAGATACGCAGTATTTT. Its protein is CASSFSGRTDTQYF.

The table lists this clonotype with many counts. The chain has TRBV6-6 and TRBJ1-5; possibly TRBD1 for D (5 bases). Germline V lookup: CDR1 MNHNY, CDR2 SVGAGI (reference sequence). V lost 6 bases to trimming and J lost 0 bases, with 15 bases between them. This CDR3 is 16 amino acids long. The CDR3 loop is CASSQGEGFSNQPQHF. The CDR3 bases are TGTGCCAGCAGCCAGGGAGAAGGATTTAGCAATCAGCCCCAGCATTTT.

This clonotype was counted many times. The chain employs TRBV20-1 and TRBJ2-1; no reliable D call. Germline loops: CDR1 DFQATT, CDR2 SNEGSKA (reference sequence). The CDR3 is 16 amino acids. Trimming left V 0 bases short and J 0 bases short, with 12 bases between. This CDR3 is CSARDVEALSYNEQFF. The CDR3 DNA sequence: TGCAGTGCTAGAGATGTCGAGGCCCTCTCCTACAATGAGCAGTTCTTC.

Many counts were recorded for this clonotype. CDR3 in amino acids: CASSFYRIVDEQFF. DNA for the CDR3: TGTGCCAGCAGTTTTTACAGGATCGTCGATGAGCAGTTCTTC. V usage is TRBV12-3 or TRBV12-4 and J usage is TRBJ2-1, with a weak D call TRBD1 (5 bases). The CDR3 length is 14 residues. With 3 bases removed from V and 8 bases from J, the gap between germline ends came to 14 bases.

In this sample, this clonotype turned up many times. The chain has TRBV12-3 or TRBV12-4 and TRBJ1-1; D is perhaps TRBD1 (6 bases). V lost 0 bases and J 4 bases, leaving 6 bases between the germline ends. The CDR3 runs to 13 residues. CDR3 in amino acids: CASSLAGGTEAFF. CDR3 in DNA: TGTGCCAGCAGTTTAGCAGGGGGCACTGAAGCTTTCTTT.

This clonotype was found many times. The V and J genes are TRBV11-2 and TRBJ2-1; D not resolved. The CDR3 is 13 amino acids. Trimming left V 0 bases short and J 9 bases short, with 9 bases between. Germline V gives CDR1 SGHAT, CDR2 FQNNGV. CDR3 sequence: CASSLEASGEQFF. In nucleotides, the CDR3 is TGTGCCAGCAGCTTAGAGGCTTCGGGTGAGCAGTTCTTC.

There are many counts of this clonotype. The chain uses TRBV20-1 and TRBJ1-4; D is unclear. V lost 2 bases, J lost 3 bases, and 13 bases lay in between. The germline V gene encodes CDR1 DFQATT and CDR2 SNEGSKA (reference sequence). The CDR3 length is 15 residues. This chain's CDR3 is CSARSVWSSNEKLFF. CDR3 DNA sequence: TGCAGTGCTAGAAGTGTGTGGTCATCTAATGAAAAACTGTTTTTT.

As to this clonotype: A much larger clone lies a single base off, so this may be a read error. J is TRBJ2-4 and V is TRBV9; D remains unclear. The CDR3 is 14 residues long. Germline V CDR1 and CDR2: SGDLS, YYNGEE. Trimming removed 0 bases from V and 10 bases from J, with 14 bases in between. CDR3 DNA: TGTGCCAGCAGCGTAGACCACCGAACAAAAATTCAGTACTTC. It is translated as CASSVDHRTKIQYF.

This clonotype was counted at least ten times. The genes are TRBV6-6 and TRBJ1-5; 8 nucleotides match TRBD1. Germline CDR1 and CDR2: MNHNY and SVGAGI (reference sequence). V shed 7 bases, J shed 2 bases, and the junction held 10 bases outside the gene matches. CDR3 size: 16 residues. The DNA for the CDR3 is TGTGCCAGCAATAATCGTTGGGGACAGGGCAATCAGCCCCAGCATTTT. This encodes CASNNRWGQGNQPQHF.